One sample yielded the 7 T cell receptor beta chains listed below, sequenced in a study of regulatory T cells in long-lasting Graves disease. Time point indicated: newly diagnosed GD, antithyroid drugs for less than 3 months. Construction of the TCR library relied on RNA isolated from PBMCs. Arm-PCR of CDR3 regions and iRepertoire HTBI primers were used to build TCR beta libraries. TCRdb re-analysed the multiplex PCR reads in MiXCR, keeping a single row per CDR3 protein. There are approximately 460,000 distinct CDR3 sequences in the sample; over 15% occur only once, and about 10% lies in the top ten. These data were also reused for a study on T cells in Graves' hyperthyroidism and ophthalmopathy.

Sequenced here: peripheral blood mononuclear cells (PBMCs), sampled at new diagnosis, from a patient treated with antithyroid drugs. Every receptor here comes from a woman aged 25 to 39 with Graves disease.

This clonotype was seen a handful of times. The chain combines TRBV4-1 with TRBJ2-7; TRBD2 agrees at 10 bases. From germline, CDR1 is MGHRA and CDR2 YSYEKL. Unmatched junction bases numbered 8, after V lost 0 bases and J lost 0 bases. There are 18 residues in the CDR3. The CDR3 protein is CASSQDLASGSPSYEQYF. In nucleotides, the CDR3 is TGCGCCAGCAGCCAAGATCTAGCTAGCGGGAGTCCCTCCTACGAGCAGTACTTC.

At least ten counts were recorded for this clonotype. The chain recombines TRBV6-5 with TRBJ1-1; D is ambiguous. There are 14 residues in the CDR3. Germline V lookup: CDR1 MNHEY, CDR2 SVGAGI. V dropped 4 bases and J dropped 6 bases, with 15 bases sitting between them. CDR3 DNA: TGTGCCAGCAGTTCCCGACTTTCCGACTCTGAAGCTTTCTTT. Translation gives CASSSRLSDSEAFF.

This clonotype turned up a few times. At one end, the junction sequence differs from germline, possibly due to a read error. The CDR3 region has the DNA TGTGCCAACAGTCTCCTAGAGACCCAGTACTTC. It specifies CANSLLETQYF. This chain links TRBV12-3 or TRBV12-4 with TRBJ2-5; D unclear. The CDR3 spans 11 residues.

The chain employs TRBV27 and TRBJ2-1; 9 nucleotides match TRBD2. V shed 5 bases and J 7 bases; nucleotides not matched to a gene: 12. Germline V gives CDR1 MNHEY, CDR2 SMNVEV (reference sequence). There are 16 residues in the CDR3. CDR3 residues: CASSPIAPTSGNEQFF. DNA for the CDR3: TGTGCCAGCAGTCCGATCGCCCCCACTAGCGGGAATGAGCAGTTCTTC.

In DNA, the CDR3 is TGCGCCAGCAGCCAAGAAACCGGGACAGGGGCCAACCAAGAGACCCAGTACTTC. Amino acid sequence: CASSQETGTGANQETQYF. V is TRBV4-1 and J is TRBJ2-5, with 10 bases identical to TRBD1. V lost 0 bases, J lost 0 bases, and 7 bases stayed unmatched. CDR3 length: 18 amino acids. Germline V gene data show CDR1 as MGHRA and CDR2 as YSYEKL.

This clonotype has at least ten counts. The V gene is TRBV28, the J gene TRBJ1-1; TRBD1 is a possible D gene (6 bases). Germline CDR1 and CDR2: MDHEN and SYDVKM. V was pared by 6 bases and J by 6 bases, with 11 bases between. This CDR3 spans 12 amino acids. For the CDR3, the DNA is TGTGCCAGCAGGTTTACAGGGTCTGAAGCTTTCTTT. This translates into CASRFTGSEAFF.

This clonotype has at least ten counts. The rearrangement uses TRBV7-2 and TRBJ1-1, with D uncertain. CDR1 and CDR2 (germline): SGHTA, FQGNSA. The CDR3 sequence is 14 residues long. Trimming removed 2 bases from V and 1 base from J, with 8 bases in between. The CDR3 DNA sequence: TGTGCCAGCAGCTTAAAGGGCGCGAACACTGAAGCTTTCTTT. This encodes CASSLKGANTEAFF.